These 10 T cell receptor beta chains share one sample of origin, sequenced in a study of blood T cell repertoires in COVID-19. Only in-frame clones appear in the TCRdb table, and some are missing; sequencing was by immunoSEQ multiplex PCR. The sample contains approximately 210,000 clones, about 88% of which appear only once. The specimen was peripheral blood. These receptor sequences come from a man between 65 and 85 years old with acute or convalescent COVID-19.

This clone was seen a single time. This sequence joins TRBV7-2 and TRBJ1-4; TRBD1 is a possible D gene (5 bases). CDR1 and CDR2 (germline): SGHTA, FQGNSA. Trimming stripped 5 bases from V and 9 bases from J, with 19 bases between. This CDR3 is 15 amino acids long. The CDR3 spells CASSPRDLLLQKLFF. CDR3 coding DNA: TGTGCCAGCAGCCCCCGGGACTTGCTCCTTCAAAAACTGTTTTTT.

This clone was detected only once. The chain couples TRBV9 to TRBJ1-1, with 7 bases fitting TRBD1. The CDR3 totals 13 residues. The J segment lost 8 bases and the V segment lost 3 bases, leaving 7 bases of the junction unmatched. Germline CDR1 and CDR2: SGDLS and YYNGEE. CDR3 DNA: TGTGCCAGCAGCGCTTCCGACAGGGTCGAAGCTTTCTTT. It translates to CASSASDRVEAFF.

The rearrangement joins TRBV28 to TRBJ1-1; 11 bases are a match to TRBD1. Per germline, CDR1 MDHEN and CDR2 SYDVKM. The V and J ends lost 5 bases and 0 bases, in that order; junction bases with no gene match: 8. This CDR3 has 17 residues. The CDR3 sequence is CASSPDRGHRLNTEAFF. DNA of the CDR3: TGTGCCAGCAGTCCGGACAGGGGGCACAGGTTGAACACTGAAGCTTTCTTT.

This chain uses TRBV5-6 with TRBJ2-7; possibly TRBD1 for D (6 bases). This CDR3 spans 14 amino acids. Looked up from germline, CDR1 is SGHDT and CDR2 is YYEEEE. Trimming shortened V by 0 bases and J by 3 bases, and 10 bases separated the two germline ends. The CDR3 DNA sequence: TGTGCCAGCAGCTTGGGGGACACCAACTACGAGCAGTACTTC. Translation gives CASSLGDTNYEQYF.

The genes are TRBV7-6 and TRBJ2-7; 13 bases fit TRBD2. The CDR3 contains 18 residues. Germline V lookup: CDR1 SGHVS, CDR2 FNYEAQ. J gave up 3 bases and V 1 base, and 9 bases lay outside the gene matches. CDR3 amino acids: CASSLVSGTSGMFYEQYF. The CDR3 nucleotides read TGTGCCAGCAGCTTAGTTTCCGGGACTAGCGGGATGTTCTACGAGCAGTACTTC.

J is TRBJ1-1 and V is TRBV14, with no clear D. The CDR3 consists of 15 residues. Trimming took off 1 base at V and 1 base at J, with 10 bases between the two ends. The germline CDR1 and CDR2 sequences are SGHDN and FVKESK. CDR3 loop: CASSQGAQTNTEAFF. The CDR3 nucleotides are TGTGCCAGCAGCCAAGGGGCACAGACGAACACTGAAGCTTTCTTT.

This clone was counted only a few times. The V gene is TRBV5-1, the J gene TRBJ2-1; 12 bases align to TRBD2. Germline V gives CDR1 SGHRS, CDR2 YFSETQ. The CDR3 has 17 amino acids. The V segment lost 4 bases and the J segment 4 bases; nucleotides outside the gene matches: 9. The CDR3 protein is CASSQGGLAGNYNEQFF. DNA of the CDR3: TGCGCCAGCAGCCAGGGTGGACTAGCGGGGAATTACAATGAGCAGTTCTTC.

The CDR3 sequence is CASSLRGGGDTQYF. The CDR3 DNA follows: TGTGCCAGCAGCTTAAGGGGGGGTGGAGATACGCAGTATTTT. This chain uses TRBV11-3 with TRBJ2-3; TRBD2 might be the D (7 bases). Germline V lookup: CDR1 SGHNT, CDR2 YENEEA. This CDR3 comprises 14 residues. V was clipped by 2 bases and J by 5 bases, with 11 bases between them.

The chain has TRBV14 and TRBJ1-2, with 8 bases fitting TRBD1. CDR1 and CDR2 (germline): SGHDN, FVKESK. This CDR3 contains 14 residues. With 6 bases clipped from V and 1 base from J, the junction kept 4 bases outside the gene matches. The DNA for the CDR3 is TGTGCCAGCAGTCCGGACAGGGTTAACTATGGCTACACCTTC. Residues: CASSPDRVNYGYTF. The variable domain in full, with the rest retrieved from reference TRBV14 and TRBJ1-2, is EAGVTQFPSHSVIEKGQTVTLRCDPISGHDNLYWYRRVMGKEIKFLLHFVKESKQDESGMPNNRFLAERTGGTYSTLKVQPAELEDSGVYFCASSPDRVNYGYTFGSGTRLTVV.

The V call is TRBV29-1, the J call TRBJ1-1; TRBD1 is a possible D gene (5 bases). Germline V gives CDR1 SQVTM, CDR2 ANQGSEA. V was trimmed by 6 bases and J by 1 base, leaving 12 bases between them. The CDR3 sequence is 13 residues long. CDR3 region: CSVAPQGNTEAFF. The CDR3 bases are TGCAGCGTGGCCCCTCAGGGGAACACTGAAGCTTTCTTT.